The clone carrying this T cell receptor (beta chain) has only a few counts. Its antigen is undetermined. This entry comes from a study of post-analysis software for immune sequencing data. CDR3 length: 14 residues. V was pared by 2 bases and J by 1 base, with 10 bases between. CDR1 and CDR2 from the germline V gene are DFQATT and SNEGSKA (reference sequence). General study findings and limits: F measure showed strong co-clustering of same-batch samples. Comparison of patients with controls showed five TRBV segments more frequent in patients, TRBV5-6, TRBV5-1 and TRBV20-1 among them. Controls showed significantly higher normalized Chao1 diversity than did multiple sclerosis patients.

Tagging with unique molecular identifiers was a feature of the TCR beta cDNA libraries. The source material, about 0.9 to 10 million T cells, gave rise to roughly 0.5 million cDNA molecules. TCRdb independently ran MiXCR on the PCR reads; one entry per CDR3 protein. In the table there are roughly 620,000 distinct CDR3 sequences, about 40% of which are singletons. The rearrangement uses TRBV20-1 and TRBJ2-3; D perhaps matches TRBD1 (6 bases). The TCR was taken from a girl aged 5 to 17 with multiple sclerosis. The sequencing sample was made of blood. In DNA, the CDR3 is TGCAGTGCTAGAACAGGGTTCGGCACAGATACGCAGTATTTT. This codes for CSARTGFGTDTQYF.